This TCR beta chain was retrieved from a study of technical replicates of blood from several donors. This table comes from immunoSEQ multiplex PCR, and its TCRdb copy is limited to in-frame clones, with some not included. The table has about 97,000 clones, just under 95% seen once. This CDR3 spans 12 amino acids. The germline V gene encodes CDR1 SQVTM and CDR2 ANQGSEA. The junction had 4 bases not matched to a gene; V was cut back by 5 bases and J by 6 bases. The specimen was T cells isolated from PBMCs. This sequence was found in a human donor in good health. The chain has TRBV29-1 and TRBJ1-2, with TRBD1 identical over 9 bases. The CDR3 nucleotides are TGCAGCGTTCCGGACAGGGGCGATGGCTACACCTTC. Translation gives CSVPDRGDGYTF.